This TCR beta chain was recovered during a study of T cells in Graves' hyperthyroidism and ophthalmopathy. Amplified regions were TCR beta CDR3 sequences from RNA transcripts. Researchers ran a first-round RT-PCR on the TCR CDR3 using the HTBI primer set. TCRdb analysed the multiplex PCR reads with MiXCR anew, one entry per CDR3 protein. This repertoire shows approximately 590,000 distinct CDR3 sequences, more than 15% found once; its top ten account for 6.5% to 8%. Hyperthyroidism of Graves' type that showed no ophthalmopathy progression within 18 months was stable. Thyroid ultrasound and orbital computed tomography, with clinical symptoms and serum thyroxine and TRAb, informed diagnoses. Study-wide results and limits: The model made its ophthalmopathy prediction, and onset followed a median roughly 6.5 months later. Within blood appeared most thyroid clonotypes that had expanded above 0.001.

Remarks on this clonotype: Its antigen remains unidentified. Being one base from a much bigger clone, this may be a read error.

Per the germline V gene, CDR1 is MDHEN and CDR2 is SYDVKM. CDR3 length: 14 residues. The sequence derives from a woman in her thirties with Graves' hyperthyroidism. Sequencing was performed on blood. V usage is TRBV28 and J usage is TRBJ1-5; the D gene is possibly TRBD1 (6 bases). CDR3 region: CACSEDSYYQPQHF. The CDR3 DNA follows: TGTGCCTGCAGCGAGGACAGTTATTATCAGCCCCAGCATTTT.